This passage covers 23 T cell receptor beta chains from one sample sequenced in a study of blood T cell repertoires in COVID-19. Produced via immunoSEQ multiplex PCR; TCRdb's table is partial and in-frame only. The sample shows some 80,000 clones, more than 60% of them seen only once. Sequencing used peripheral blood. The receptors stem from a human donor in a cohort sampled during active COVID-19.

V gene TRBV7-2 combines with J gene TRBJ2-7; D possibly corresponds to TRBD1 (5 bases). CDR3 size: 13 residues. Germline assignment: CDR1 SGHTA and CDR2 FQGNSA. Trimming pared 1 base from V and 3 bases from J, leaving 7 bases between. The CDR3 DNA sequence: TGTGCCAGCAGCTTAGAGACAGTCTACGAGCAGTACTTC. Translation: CASSLETVYEQYF.

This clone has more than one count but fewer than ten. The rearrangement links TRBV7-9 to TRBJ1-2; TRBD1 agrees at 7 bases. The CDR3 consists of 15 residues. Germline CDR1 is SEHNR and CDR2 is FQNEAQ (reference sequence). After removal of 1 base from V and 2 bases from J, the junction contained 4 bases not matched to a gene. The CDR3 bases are TGTGCCAGCAGCTTAGGGGGACAGCCGAACTATGGCTACACCTTC. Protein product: CASSLGGQPNYGYTF.

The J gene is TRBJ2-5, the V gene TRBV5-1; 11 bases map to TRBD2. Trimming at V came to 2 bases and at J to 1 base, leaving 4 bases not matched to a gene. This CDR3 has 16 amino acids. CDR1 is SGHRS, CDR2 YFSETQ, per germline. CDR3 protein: CASSFLLAGVQETQYF. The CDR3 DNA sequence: TGCGCCAGCAGCTTCTTACTAGCGGGGGTCCAAGAGACCCAGTACTTC.

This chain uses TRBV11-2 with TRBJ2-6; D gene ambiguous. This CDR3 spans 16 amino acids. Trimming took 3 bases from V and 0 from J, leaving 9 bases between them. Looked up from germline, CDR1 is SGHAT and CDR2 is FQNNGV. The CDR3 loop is CASSLRLSSGANVLTF. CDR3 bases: TGTGCCAGCAGCTTGAGGCTTTCCTCTGGGGCCAACGTCCTGACTTTC. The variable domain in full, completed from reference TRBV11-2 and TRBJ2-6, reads EAGVAQSPRYKIIEKRQSVAFWCNPISGHATLYWYQQILGQGPKLLIQFQNNGVVDDSQLPKDRFSAERLKGVDSTLKIQPAKLEDSAVYLCASSLRLSSGANVLTFGAGSRLTVL.

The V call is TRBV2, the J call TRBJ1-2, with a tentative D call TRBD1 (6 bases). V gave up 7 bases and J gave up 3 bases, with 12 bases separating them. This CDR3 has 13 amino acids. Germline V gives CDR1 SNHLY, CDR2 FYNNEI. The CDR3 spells CASTPGGHYGYTF. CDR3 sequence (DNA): TGTGCCAGCACCCCGGGGGGCCACTATGGCTACACCTTC.

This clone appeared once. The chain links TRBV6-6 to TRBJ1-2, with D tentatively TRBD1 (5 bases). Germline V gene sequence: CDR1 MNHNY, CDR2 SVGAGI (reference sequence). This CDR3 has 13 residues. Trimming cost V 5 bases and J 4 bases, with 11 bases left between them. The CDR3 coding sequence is TGTGCCAGCAGTCCCGACAGACTCTATGGCTACACCTTC. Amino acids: CASSPDRLYGYTF.

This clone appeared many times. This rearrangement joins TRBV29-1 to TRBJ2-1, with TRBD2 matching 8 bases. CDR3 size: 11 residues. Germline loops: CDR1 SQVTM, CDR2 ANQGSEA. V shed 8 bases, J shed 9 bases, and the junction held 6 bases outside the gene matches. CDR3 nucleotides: TGCAGCTTCGGGGGGGCCGGTGAGCAGTTCTTC. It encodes CSFGGAGEQFF.

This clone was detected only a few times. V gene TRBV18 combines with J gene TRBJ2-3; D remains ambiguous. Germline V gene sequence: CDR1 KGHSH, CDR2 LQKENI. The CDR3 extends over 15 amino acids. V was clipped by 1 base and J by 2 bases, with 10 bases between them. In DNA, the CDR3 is TGTGCCAGCTCACCACTCGGCAGACACACAGATACGCAGTATTTT. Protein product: CASSPLGRHTDTQYF.

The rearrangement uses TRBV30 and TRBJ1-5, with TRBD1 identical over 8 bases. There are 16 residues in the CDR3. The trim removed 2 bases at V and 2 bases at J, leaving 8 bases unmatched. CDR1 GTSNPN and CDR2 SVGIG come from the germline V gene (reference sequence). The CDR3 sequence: CAWSPPGTGRNQPQHF. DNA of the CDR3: TGTGCCTGGAGTCCCCCGGGGACAGGCCGCAATCAGCCCCAGCATTTT. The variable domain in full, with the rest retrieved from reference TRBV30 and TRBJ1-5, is SQTIHQWPATLVQPVGSPLSLECTVEGTSNPNLYWYRQAAGRGLQLLFYSVGIGQISSEVPQNLSASRPQDRQFILSSKKLLLSDSGFYLCAWSPPGTGRNQPQHFGDGTRLSIL.

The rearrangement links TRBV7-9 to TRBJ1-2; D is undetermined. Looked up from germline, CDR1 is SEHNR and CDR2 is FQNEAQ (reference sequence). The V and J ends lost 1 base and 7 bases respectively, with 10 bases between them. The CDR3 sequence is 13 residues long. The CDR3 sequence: CASSLELVLGYTF. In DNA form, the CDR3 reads TGTGCCAGCAGCTTAGAGCTGGTTCTTGGCTACACCTTC.

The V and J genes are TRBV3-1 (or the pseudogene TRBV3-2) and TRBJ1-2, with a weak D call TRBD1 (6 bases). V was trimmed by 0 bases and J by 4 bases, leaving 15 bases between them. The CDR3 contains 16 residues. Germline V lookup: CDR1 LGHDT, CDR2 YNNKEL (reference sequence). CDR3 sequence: CASSQEGGRPGYGYTF. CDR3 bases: TGTGCCAGCAGCCAAGAAGGGGGACGGCCGGGCTATGGCTACACCTTC.

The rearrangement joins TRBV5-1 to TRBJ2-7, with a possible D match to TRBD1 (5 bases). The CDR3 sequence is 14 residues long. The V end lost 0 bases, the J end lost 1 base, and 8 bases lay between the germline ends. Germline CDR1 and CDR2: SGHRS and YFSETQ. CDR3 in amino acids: CASSLGQISYEQYF. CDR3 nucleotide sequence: TGCGCCAGCAGCTTGGGACAGATTTCCTACGAGCAGTACTTC.

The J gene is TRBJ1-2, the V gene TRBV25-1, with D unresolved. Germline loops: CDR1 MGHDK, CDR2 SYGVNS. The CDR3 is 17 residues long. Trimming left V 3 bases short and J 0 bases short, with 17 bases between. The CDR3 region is CASSDFRGGKANYGYTF. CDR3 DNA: TGTGCCAGCAGTGATTTCCGCGGCGGGAAAGCTAACTATGGCTACACCTTC.

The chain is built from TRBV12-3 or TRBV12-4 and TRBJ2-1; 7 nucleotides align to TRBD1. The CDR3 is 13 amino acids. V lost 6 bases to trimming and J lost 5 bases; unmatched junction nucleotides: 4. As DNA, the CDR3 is TGTGCCAGCAGATACAGGGGAAACAATGAGCAGTTCTTC. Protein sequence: CASRYRGNNEQFF.

CDR3 DNA: TGTGCCAGCAGGACCTCGGGCACTGAAGCTTTCTTT. This gives the protein CASRTSGTEAFF. The rearrangement uses TRBV2 and TRBJ1-1; no firm D call. CDR3 length: 12 amino acids. The germline gives CDR1 SNHLY, CDR2 FYNNEI. V was clipped by 6 bases and J by 4 bases, with 9 bases between them.

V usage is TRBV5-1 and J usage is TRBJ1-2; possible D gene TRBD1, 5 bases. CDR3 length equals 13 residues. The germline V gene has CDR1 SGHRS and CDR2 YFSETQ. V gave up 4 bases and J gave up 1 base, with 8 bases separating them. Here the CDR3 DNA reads TGCGCCAGCAGCCCCGACAGTAACTATGGCTACACCTTC. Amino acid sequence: CASSPDSNYGYTF.

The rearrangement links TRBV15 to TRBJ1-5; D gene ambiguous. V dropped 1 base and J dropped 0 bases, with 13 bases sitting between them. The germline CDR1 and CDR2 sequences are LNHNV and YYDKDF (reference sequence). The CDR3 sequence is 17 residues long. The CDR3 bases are TGTGCCACCAGCAGAGTAGAATCAGGCCCTAGCAATCAGCCCCAGCATTTT. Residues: CATSRVESGPSNQPQHF.

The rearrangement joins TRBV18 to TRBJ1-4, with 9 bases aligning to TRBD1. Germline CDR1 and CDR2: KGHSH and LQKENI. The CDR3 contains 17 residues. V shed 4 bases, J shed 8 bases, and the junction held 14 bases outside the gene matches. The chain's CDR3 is CASSQLPVGTGYEKLFF. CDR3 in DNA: TGTGCCAGCTCACAACTACCGGTCGGGACAGGGTACGAAAAACTGTTTTTT.

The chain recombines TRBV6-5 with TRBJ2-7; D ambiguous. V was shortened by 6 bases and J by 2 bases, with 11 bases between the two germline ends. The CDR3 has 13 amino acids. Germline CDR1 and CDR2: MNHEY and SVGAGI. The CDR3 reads CASSSRAPYEQYF. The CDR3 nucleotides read TGTGCCAGCAGCTCCCGAGCCCCCTACGAGCAGTACTTC.

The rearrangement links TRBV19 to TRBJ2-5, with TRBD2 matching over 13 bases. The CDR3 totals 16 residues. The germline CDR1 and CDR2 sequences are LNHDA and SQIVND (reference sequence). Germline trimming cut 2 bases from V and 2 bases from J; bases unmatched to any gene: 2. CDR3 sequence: CASSIPGLAGQETQYF. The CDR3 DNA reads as TGTGCCAGTAGTATACCGGGACTAGCGGGGCAAGAGACCCAGTACTTC.

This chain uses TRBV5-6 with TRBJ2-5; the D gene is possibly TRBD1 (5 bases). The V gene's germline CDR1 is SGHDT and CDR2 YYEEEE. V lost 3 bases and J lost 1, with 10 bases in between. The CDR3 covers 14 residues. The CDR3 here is CASSSQTVQETQYF. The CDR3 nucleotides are TGTGCCAGCAGCTCCCAGACAGTCCAAGAGACCCAGTACTTC.

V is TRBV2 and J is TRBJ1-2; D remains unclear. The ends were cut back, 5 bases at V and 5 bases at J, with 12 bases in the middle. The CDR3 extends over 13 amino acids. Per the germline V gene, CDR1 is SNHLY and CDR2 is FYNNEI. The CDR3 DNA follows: TGTGCCAGCAGTCGGGTTTTGATATATGGCTACACCTTC. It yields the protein CASSRVLIYGYTF.

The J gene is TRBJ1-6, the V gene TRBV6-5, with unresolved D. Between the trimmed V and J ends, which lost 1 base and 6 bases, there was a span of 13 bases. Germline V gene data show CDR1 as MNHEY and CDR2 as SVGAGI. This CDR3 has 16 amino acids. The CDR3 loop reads CASSYYRVYGNSPLHF. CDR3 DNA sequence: TGTGCCAGCAGTTACTATCGGGTTTACGGTAATTCACCCCTCCACTTT.